Listed below are T cell receptor beta chains from one sample, sequenced in a study of radiation and T cells in renal cell carcinoma. The protocol was immunoSEQ multiplex PCR, while the TCRdb copy is restricted to in-frame clones and leaves out a portion. The table includes tens of thousands of clones, just under 85% detected once. This material consisted of blood, taken from a patient whose treatment included radiotherapy and nephrectomy. The receptors originated from a man aged 50-59 years with renal cell carcinoma. Each CDR3 is given with its conserved first and last residue. The D gene is left open where the match is weak. Some rows have no size entry. The others give once, few or many, or a class for an expanded clone.

NA | TRBJ1-2 | NA | TRBV30 | CAWSSSVGGYTF | TGTGCCTGGAGTAGCAGCGTAGGTGGCTACACCTTC
NA | TRBJ1-1 | TRBD1 | TRBV9 | CASSPIGTAEAFF | TGTGCCAGCAGCCCGATTGGGACAGCTGAAGCTTTCTTT
NA | TRBJ2-2 | NA | TRBV6-4 | CASSREPLGELFF | TGTGCCAGCAGTCGAGAACCCCTCGGGGAGCTGTTTTTT
few | TRBJ2-7 | NA | TRBV2 | CASRSLEGSYEQYF | TGTGCCAGCAGAAGCCTTGAGGGATCCTACGAGCAGTACTTC
NA | TRBJ1-1 | NA | TRBV30 | CAWARRTAGTEAFF | TGTGCCTGGGCCCGCCGGACAGCGGGAACTGAAGCTTTCTTT
NA | TRBJ1-3 | TRBD1 | TRBV6-7 | CASRMTGALSGNTIYF | TGTGCCAGCAGGATGACAGGGGCGCTATCTGGAAACACCATATATTTT
NA | TRBJ1-4 | NA | TRBV15 | CATSRDLGMAVEKLFF | TGTGCCACCAGCAGAGATTTAGGCATGGCGGTTGAAAAACTGTTTTTT
once | TRBJ1-1 | NA | TRBV5-1 | CASSFSVDLNTEAFF | TGCGCCAGCAGCTTCTCGGTGGACTTGAACACTGAAGCTTTCTTT
many | TRBJ1-2 | NA | TRBV11-2 | CASSPTRDPNYGYTF | TGTGCCAGCAGCCCGACTAGGGATCCTAACTATGGCTACACCTTC
once | TRBJ1-4 | NA | TRBV28 | CASRRRGATNEKLFF | TGTGCCAGCAGGCGGAGGGGGGCAACTAATGAAAAACTGTTTTTT
NA | TRBJ2-1 | NA | TRBV10-1 | CASSPGTPYNEQFF | TGCGCCAGCAGTCCCGGGACTCCCTACAATGAGCAGTTCTTC
NA | TRBJ2-2 | TRBD2 | TRBV4-1 | CASRGLAVATGELFF | TGCGCCAGCAGGGGACTAGCGGTCGCCACCGGGGAGCTGTTTTTT
NA | TRBJ2-7 | NA | TRBV10-3 | CAISETASYEQYF | TGTGCCATCAGTGAGACAGCCTCCTACGAGCAGTACTTC
few | TRBJ2-2 | NA | TRBV19 | CASSPRRVGELFF | TGTGCCAGTAGTCCTCGGAGAGTCGGGGAGCTGTTTTTT
NA | TRBJ1-4 | NA | TRBV5-1 | CASSRNRAEKLFF | TGCGCCAGCAGCAGAAACAGGGCTGAAAAACTGTTTTTT
NA | TRBJ2-7 | TRBD2 | TRBV6-1 | CASSGGSGSNPYEQYF | TGTGCCAGCAGTGGAGGTAGCGGGAGTAACCCCTACGAGCAGTACTTC
NA | TRBJ2-7 | TRBD2 | TRBV4-2 | CASSPGLFSGGFYEQYF | TGTGCCAGCAGCCCTGGGTTATTTAGCGGGGGATTCTACGAGCAGTACTTC
NA | TRBJ2-1 | TRBD1 | TRBV2 | CASSGGQSYNEQFF | TGTGCCAGCAGTGGGGGACAGAGTTACAATGAGCAGTTCTTC
many | TRBJ2-7 | TRBD1 | TRBV6-5 | CASSYGQGPTYEQYF | TGTGCCAGCAGTTACGGACAGGGGCCGACCTACGAGCAGTACTTC
NA | TRBJ1-1 | TRBD1 | TRBV27 | CASSRPAQIGGPEAFF | TGTGCCAGCAGTCGGCCAGCGCAAATAGGGGGCCCTGAAGCTTTCTTT
NA | TRBJ2-1 | NA | TRBV15 | CATSRVLDVLEEQFF | TGTGCCACCAGCAGAGTACTAGATGTCTTGGAGGAGCAGTTCTTC
NA | TRBJ2-7 | TRBD1 | TRBV5-8 | CASSLPGQGTDEQYF | TGTGCCAGCAGCCTCCCGGGACAGGGAACTGACGAGCAGTACTTC
NA | TRBJ2-7 | NA | TRBV5-1 | CASSLVDEQYF | TGCGCCAGCAGCTTGGTCGACGAGCAGTACTTC
few | TRBJ2-5 | TRBD2 | TRBV4-3 | CASSQGGLAGGPETQYF | TGCGCCAGCAGCCAAGGTGGACTAGCGGGGGGCCCAGAGACCCAGTACTTC
NA | TRBJ2-3 | TRBD1 | TRBV5-8 | CASSLEGQLTDTQYF | TGTGCCAGCAGCTTGGAGGGACAGCTCACAGATACGCAGTATTTT
NA | TRBJ2-3 | TRBD2 | TRBV19 | CASSTGLAGVSDTQYF | TGTGCCAGTAGTACGGGACTAGCGGGAGTCTCAGATACGCAGTATTTT
NA | TRBJ2-1 | TRBD1 | TRBV4-1 | CASSQANYRGIYNEQFF | TGCGCCAGCAGCCAAGCCAACTACAGGGGCATCTACAATGAGCAGTTCTTC
NA | TRBJ1-6 | TRBD1 | TRBV9 | CASSMPPGTGNSPLHF | TGTGCCAGCAGCATGCCCCCCGGGACAGGGAATTCACCCCTCCACTTT
NA | TRBJ1-6 | NA | TRBV6-6 | CASGTGQPGSPLHF | TGTGCCAGCGGTACGGGACAACCGGGTTCACCCCTCCACTTT
NA | TRBJ2-7 | NA | TRBV10-3 | CAISESSTYEQYF | TGTGCCATCAGTGAGTCGTCGACCTACGAGCAGTACTTC
NA | TRBJ1-5 | TRBD1 | TRBV6-1 | CASSASDRGSYESNQPQHF | TGTGCCAGCAGTGCCTCGGACAGGGGTTCATATGAAAGCAATCAGCCCCAGCATTTT
NA | TRBJ1-1 | NA | TRBV6-1 | CASSPRVVTEAFF | TGTGCCAGCAGCCCCAGGGTCGTCACTGAAGCTTTCTTT
NA | TRBJ2-2 | NA | TRBV30 | CAWKARPNTGELFF | TGTGCCTGGAAGGCTAGGCCCAACACCGGGGAGCTGTTTTTT
few | TRBJ1-1 | NA | TRBV19 | CASSTALNTEAFF | TGTGCCAGTAGTACCGCACTGAACACTGAAGCTTTCTTT
once | TRBJ1-1 | NA | TRBV7-9 | CASSLVVANTEAFF | TGTGCCAGCAGCCTCGTGGTGGCGAACACTGAAGCTTTCTTT